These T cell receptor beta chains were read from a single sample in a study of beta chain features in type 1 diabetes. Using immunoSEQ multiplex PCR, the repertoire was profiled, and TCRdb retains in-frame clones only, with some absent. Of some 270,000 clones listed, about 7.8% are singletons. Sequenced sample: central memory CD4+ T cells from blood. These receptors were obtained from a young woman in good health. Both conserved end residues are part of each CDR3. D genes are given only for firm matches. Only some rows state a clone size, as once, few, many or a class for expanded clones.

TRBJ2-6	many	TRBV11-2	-	CASSFETGSGANVLTF	TGTGCCAGCAGCTTCGAGACAGGATCTGGGGCCAACGTCCTGACTTTC
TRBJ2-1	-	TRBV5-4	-	CASSGAKGRNNEQFF	TGTGCCAGCAGCGGGGCTAAGGGTAGGAACAATGAGCAGTTCTTC
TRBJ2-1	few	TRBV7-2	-	CASHEGRSSYNEQFF	TGTGCCAGCCACGAGGGGCGAAGCTCCTACAATGAGCAGTTCTTC
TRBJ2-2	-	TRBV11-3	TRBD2	CASSLVGGSGTGELFF	TGTGCCAGCAGCTTAGTCGGCGGGAGCGGCACCGGGGAGCTGTTTTTT
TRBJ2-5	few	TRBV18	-	CASSPGHGGQETQYF	TGTGCCAGCTCACCCGGGCATGGAGGGCAAGAGACCCAGTACTTC
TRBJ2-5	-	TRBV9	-	CASSVLAGDTQYF	TGTGCCAGCAGCGTCTTAGCCGGGGATACCCAGTACTTC
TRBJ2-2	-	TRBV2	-	CASSEARVNTGELFF	TGTGCCAGCAGTGAAGCCAGGGTCAACACCGGGGAGCTGTTTTTT
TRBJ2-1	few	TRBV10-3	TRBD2	CAIRTGTSGSEQFF	TGTGCCATCAGGACCGGGACTAGCGGTTCGGAGCAGTTCTTC
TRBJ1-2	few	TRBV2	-	CACRLSMRNGYTF	TGTGCCTGTCGTTTAAGTATGCGAAATGGCTACACCTTC
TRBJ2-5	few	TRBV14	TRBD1	CASSHQYPGGTQYF	TGTGCCAGCAGCCACCAGTACCCAGGGGGAACCCAGTACTTC
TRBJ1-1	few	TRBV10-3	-	CAIRDNTPQAFF	TGTGCCATCAGGGATAATACTCCCCAGGCTTTCTTT
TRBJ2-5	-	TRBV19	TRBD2	CASSIAASGYQETQYF	TGTGCCAGTAGTATCGCGGCTAGCGGGTACCAAGAGACCCAGTACTTC
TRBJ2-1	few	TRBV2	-	CASRTGASYNEQFF	TGTGCCAGCAGGACGGGGGCCTCCTACAATGAGCAGTTCTTC
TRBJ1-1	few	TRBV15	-	CATSRGGDVAEAFF	TGTGCCACCAGCAGAGGGGGGGATGTCGCTGAAGCTTTCTTT
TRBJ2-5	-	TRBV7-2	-	CASSFQVGQETQYF	TGTGCCAGCAGCTTTCAGGTGGGTCAAGAGACCCAGTACTTC
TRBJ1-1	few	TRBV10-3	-	CAISDRGGRRTEAFF	TGTGCCATCAGTGACCGCGGGGGCCGGAGGACTGAAGCTTTCTTT
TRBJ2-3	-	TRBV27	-	CASSLSPPGLGGPDTQYF	TGTGCCAGCAGTTTAAGTCCACCGGGACTAGGGGGCCCAGATACGCAGTATTTT
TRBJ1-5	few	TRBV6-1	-	CSSAKGLNSNQPQHF	TGCTCCAGTGCCAAGGGGCTCAATAGCAATCAGCCCCAGCATTTT
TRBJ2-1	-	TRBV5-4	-	CASSGGLGQSSYNEQFF	TGTGCCAGCAGCGGGGGCCTTGGACAGAGCTCCTACAATGAGCAGTTCTTC
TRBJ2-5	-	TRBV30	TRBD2	CAWSAAGAETQYF	TGTGCCTGGAGTGCGGCGGGAGCAGAGACCCAGTACTTC
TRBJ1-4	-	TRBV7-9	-	CASSLRRATNEKLFF	TGCGCCAGCAGCCTGCGACGTGCGACTAATGAAAAACTGTTTTTT
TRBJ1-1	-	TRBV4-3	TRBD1	CASSQDPQGGTEAFF	TGCGCCAGCAGCCAAGATCCCCAGGGGGGCACTGAAGCTTTCTTT
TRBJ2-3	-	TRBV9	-	CASSVGLSTDTQYF	TGTGCCAGCAGCGTAGGCCTTAGCACAGATACGCAGTATTTT
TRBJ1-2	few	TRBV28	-	CASSFGAGYGYTF	TGTGCCAGCAGTTTTGGGGCAGGCTATGGCTACACCTTC
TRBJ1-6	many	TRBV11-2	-	CASSLAGENSPLHF	TGTGCCAGCAGCTTAGCGGGGGAGAATTCACCCCTCCACTTT
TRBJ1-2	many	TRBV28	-	CASSTGTRGYTF	TGTGCCAGCAGTACAGGGACACGTGGCTACACCTTC
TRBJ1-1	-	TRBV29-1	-	CSVKTGGLENTEAFF	TGCAGCGTTAAGACAGGAGGTCTTGAGAACACTGAAGCTTTCTTT
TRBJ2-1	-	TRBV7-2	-	CASSLIVEYGGQFF	TGTGCCAGCAGCTTAATTGTTGAGTACGGAGGGCAGTTCTTC
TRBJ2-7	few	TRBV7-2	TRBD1	CASSLWTGPTYEQYF	TGTGCCAGCAGCCTCTGGACAGGGCCTACCTACGAGCAGTACTTC
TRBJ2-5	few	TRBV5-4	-	CASSAAGAGETQYF	TGTGCCAGCAGCGCAGCAGGGGCTGGAGAGACCCAGTACTTC
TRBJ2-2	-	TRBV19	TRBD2	CASTTSVTGELFF	TGTGCCAGTACGACTAGCGTAACCGGGGAGCTGTTTTTT
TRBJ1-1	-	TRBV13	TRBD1	CASSLGQGAEAFF	TGTGCCAGCAGCTTAGGACAGGGGGCGGAGGCTTTCTTT
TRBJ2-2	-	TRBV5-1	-	CASSDPGGPGELFF	TGCGCCAGCAGCGACCCCGGAGGGCCCGGGGAGCTGTTTTTT
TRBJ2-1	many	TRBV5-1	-	CASTTPETANNEQFF	TGCGCCAGCACAACCCCGGAGACAGCAAACAATGAGCAGTTCTTC
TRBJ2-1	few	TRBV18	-	CASSPRRDEQFF	TGTGCCAGCTCACCACGTCGCGATGAGCAGTTCTTC
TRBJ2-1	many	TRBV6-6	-	CASSQRGASYNEQFF	TGTGCCAGCAGTCAGAGAGGGGCCTCCTACAATGAGCAGTTCTTC
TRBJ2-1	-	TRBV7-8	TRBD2	CASSARTSGYNDQFF	TGTGCCAGCAGCGCCAGGACTAGCGGCTACAATGATCAGTTCTTC
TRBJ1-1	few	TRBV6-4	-	CASSERADTEAFF	TGTGCCAGCAGTGAAAGGGCAGACACTGAAGCTTTCTTT
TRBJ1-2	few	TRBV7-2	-	CASSQQVANYGYTF	TGTGCCAGCAGCCAACAAGTAGCTAACTATGGCTACACCTTC
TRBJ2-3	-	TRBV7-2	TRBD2	CASSNLAGTDTQYF	TGTGCCAGCAGCAACCTAGCGGGCACAGATACGCAGTATTTT
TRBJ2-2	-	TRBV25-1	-	CASRRKNTGELFF	TGTGCCAGCAGGCGGAAGAACACCGGGGAGCTGTTTTTT
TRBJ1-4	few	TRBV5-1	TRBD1	CASGQGTNEKLFF	TGCGCCTCGGGACAGGGAACTAATGAAAAACTGTTTTTT
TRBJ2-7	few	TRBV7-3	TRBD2	CASSPSGSNEQYF	TGTGCCAGCAGCCCTAGCGGGAGCAACGAGCAGTACTTC
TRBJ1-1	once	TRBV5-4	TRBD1	CASQTPGTGYSEAFF	TGTGCCAGCCAAACCCCCGGGACAGGGTACTCTGAAGCTTTCTTT
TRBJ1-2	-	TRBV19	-	CASSPPTWWLRYGYTF	TGTGCCAGTAGCCCTCCTACGTGGTGGCTTAGATATGGCTACACCTTC
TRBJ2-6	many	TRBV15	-	CATSRSGANVLTF	TGTGCCACCAGCAGATCTGGGGCCAACGTCCTGACTTTC
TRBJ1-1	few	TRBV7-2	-	CASSSQGLRRTEAFF	TGTGCCAGCAGCTCCCAGGGGCTTAGGAGGACTGAAGCTTTCTTT
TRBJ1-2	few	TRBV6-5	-	CAIKRGIGGRDTF	TGTGCCATCAAAAGAGGGATCGGAGGACGAGACACCTTC